This T cell receptor beta chain appears in the sequencing data of a study of shared clonotypes between healthy human individuals. Profiled with immunoSEQ multiplex PCR; TCRdb holds only in-frame clones, not every one. The table shows approximately 2.1 million clones, with over 85% occurring only once. Study conclusions and caveats: Exclusively blood specimens were collected; tissue repertoires likely differ. Few donors restricted represented genetic and exposure-history diversity. Inspection by rarefaction showed sorted-subset sequencing to be incomplete despite large depth. Naive subsets, compared against memory subsets, generally had larger estimated richness values.

On this clone: Its specificity is not known.

Germline V gene sequence: CDR1 SGHVS, CDR2 FNYEAQ. The CDR3 totals 14 residues. V lost 1 base to trimming and J lost 8 bases, with 12 bases between them. V is TRBV7-6 and J is TRBJ2-4; D might be TRBD1 (6 bases). The clonotype comes from a man aged 18 to 30 in good health. Some clones in this sample may be carry-over from other donors' samples. Sequenced input: naive CD4+ T cells from PBMCs. The subset denotes: CD45RA+ positively selected. CDR3 sequence (DNA): TGTGCCAGCAGCTTAGGGGGGCAAGCAGACATTCAGTACTTC. Residues: CASSLGGQADIQYF.